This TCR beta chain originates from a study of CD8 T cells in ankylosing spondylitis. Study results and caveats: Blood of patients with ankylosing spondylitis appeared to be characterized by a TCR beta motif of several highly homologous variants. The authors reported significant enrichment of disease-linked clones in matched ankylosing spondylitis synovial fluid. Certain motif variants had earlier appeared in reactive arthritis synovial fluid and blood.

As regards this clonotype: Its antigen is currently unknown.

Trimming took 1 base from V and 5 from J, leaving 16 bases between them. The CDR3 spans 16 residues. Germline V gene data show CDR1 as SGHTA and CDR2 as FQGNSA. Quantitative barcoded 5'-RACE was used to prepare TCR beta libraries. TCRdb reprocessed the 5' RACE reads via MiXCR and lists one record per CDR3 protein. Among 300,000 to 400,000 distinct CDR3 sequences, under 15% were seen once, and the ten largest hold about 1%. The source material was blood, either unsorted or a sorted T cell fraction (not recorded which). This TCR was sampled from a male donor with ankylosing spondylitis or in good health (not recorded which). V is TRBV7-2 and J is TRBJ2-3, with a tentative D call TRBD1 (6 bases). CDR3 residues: CASSLGRTEVGDTQYF. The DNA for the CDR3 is TGTGCCAGCAGCTTAGGTAGGACAGAAGTAGGAGATACGCAGTATTTT.